This T cell receptor beta chain was recovered during a study of CD8 T cells in ankylosing spondylitis. This clonotype was recorded at least ten times. Its antigen is undetermined. Library preparation for TCR beta used quantitative 5'-RACE with molecular barcodes. One entry per CDR3 protein, called by TCRdb with MiXCR from the 5' RACE reads. The table shows about 190,000 distinct CDR3 sequences, with roughly 13% occurring only once. Broader study findings: Blood from ankylosing spondylitis patients appeared to carry a characteristic roughly 8-variant TCR beta motif. Past research had described some motif variants in reactive arthritis synovial fluid and blood. There was reportedly significant enrichment of clones that were disease-linked in matched ankylosing spondylitis synovial fluid.

Source material: blood, either unsorted or a sorted T cell fraction (not recorded which). The clonotype originates from a female donor with ankylosing spondylitis or in good health (not recorded which).

The CDR3 sequence: CASSPGQPTGELFF. CDR3 DNA: TGTGCCAGCAGCCCGGGCCAACCCACCGGGGAGCTGTTTTTT. The V call is TRBV11-3, the J call TRBJ2-2; no clear D. Between the trimmed V and J ends, which lost 5 bases and 4 bases, there was a span of 11 bases. This CDR3 is built from 14 residues. Germline V gene sequence: CDR1 SGHNT, CDR2 YENEEA.